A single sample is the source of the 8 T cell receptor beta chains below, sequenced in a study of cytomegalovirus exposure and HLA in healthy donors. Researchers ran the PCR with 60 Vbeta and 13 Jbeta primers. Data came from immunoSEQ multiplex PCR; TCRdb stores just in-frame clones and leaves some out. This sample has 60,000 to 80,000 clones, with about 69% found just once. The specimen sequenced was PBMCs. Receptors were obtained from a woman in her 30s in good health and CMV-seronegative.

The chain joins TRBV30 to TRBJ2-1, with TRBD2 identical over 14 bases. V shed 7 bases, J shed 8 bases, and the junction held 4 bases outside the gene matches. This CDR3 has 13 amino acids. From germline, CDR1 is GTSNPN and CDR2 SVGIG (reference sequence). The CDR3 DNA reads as TGTGCCTCCGGACTAGCGGGGGGCCATGAGCAGTTCTTC. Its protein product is CASGLAGGHEQFF.

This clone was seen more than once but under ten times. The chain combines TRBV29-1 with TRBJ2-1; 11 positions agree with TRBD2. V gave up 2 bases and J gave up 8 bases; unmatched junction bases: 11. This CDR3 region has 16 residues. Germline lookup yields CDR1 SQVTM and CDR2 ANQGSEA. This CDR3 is CSVESHTSGRGDEQFF. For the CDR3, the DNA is TGCAGCGTTGAATCGCACACTAGCGGGAGAGGCGATGAGCAGTTCTTC.

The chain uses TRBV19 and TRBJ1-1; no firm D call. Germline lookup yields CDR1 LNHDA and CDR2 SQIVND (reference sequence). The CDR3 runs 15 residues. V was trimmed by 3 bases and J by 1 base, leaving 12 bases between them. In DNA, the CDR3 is TGTGCCAGTAGTATGACATCCGCCGGGAACACTGAAGCTTTCTTT. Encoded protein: CASSMTSAGNTEAFF.

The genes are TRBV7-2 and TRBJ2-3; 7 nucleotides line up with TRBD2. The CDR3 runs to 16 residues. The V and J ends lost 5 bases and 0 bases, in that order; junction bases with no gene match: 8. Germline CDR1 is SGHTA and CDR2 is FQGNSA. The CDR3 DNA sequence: TGTGCCAGCAGCCCTTCGAGCGGGGTTAGCACAGATACGCAGTATTTT. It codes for CASSPSSGVSTDTQYF. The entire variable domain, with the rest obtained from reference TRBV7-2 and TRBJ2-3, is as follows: GAGVSQSPSNKVTEKGKDVELRCDPISGHTALYWYRQSLGQGLEFLIYFQGNSAPDKSGLPSDRFSAERTGGSVSTLTIQRTQQEDSAVYLCASSPSSGVSTDTQYFGPGTRLTVL.

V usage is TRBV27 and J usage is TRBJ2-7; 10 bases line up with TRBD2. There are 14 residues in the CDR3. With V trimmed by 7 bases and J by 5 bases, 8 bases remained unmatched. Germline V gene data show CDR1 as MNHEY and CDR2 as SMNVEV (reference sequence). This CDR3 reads CASTLAGEGNEQYF. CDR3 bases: TGTGCCAGCACCCTAGCGGGAGAAGGGAACGAGCAGTACTTC.

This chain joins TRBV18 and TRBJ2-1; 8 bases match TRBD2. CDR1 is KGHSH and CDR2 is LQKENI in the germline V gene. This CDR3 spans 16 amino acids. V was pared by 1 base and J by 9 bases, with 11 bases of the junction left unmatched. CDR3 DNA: TGTGCCAGCTCACCACGAAAGGTGAGCGGGAGAGTTGAGCAGTTCTTC. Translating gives CASSPRKVSGRVEQFF.

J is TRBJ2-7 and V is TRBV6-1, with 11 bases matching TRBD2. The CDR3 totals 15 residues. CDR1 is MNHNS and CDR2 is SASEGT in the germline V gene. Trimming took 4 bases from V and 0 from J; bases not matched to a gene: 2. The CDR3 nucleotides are TGTGCCAGCAGTGCGGGACTAGCGGACTCCTACGAGCAGTACTTC. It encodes CASSAGLADSYEQYF.

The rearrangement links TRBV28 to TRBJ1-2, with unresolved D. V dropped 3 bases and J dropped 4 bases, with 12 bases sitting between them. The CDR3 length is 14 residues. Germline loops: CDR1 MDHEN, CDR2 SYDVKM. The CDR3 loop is CASSFRPGIYGYTF. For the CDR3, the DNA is TGTGCCAGCAGTTTTCGGCCGGGGATCTATGGCTACACCTTC.